These 8 T cell receptor beta chains originate from one sample sequenced in a study of shared clonotypes between healthy human individuals. Method: immunoSEQ multiplex PCR; TCRdb's copy keeps in-frame clones and lacks some. The sample includes 300,000 to 400,000 clones, around 67% of them seen just once. The sequenced material came from memory CD4+ T cells sorted from blood. This sample's subset: CD45RA-negative fraction. The receptors were sampled from a man in his thirties or forties in good health.

The chain combines TRBV28 with TRBJ2-1, with a tentative D call TRBD1 (7 bases). CDR3 size: 11 residues. Germline V gene lookup returns CDR1 MDHEN and CDR2 SYDVKM. Trimming cost V 8 bases and J 12 bases, with 14 bases left between them. CDR3 bases: TGTGCCAGCGGAGGAGGGACAGTGCAGTTCTTC. This sequence encodes CASGGGTVQFF.

This chain links TRBV5-4 with TRBJ2-1, with 7 bases matching TRBD2. The CDR3 is 15 residues long. The V gene's germline CDR1 is SGHNT and CDR2 YYREEE (reference sequence). Germline trimming cut 2 bases from V and 9 bases from J; bases unmatched to any gene: 11. CDR3 bases: TGTGCCAGCAGCTTCCACGGACTAGGTGGCGTTGAGCAGTTCTTC. As protein: CASSFHGLGGVEQFF.

As regards this clone: The identical CDR3 is also encoded by other nucleotide sequences in the sample. CDR3 bases: TGTGCCAGCAGCTTGGGAGGCACACAAACCAGTCAGCCCCAGCATTTT. Its protein is CASSLGGTQTSQPQHF. The V gene is TRBV5-4, the J gene TRBJ1-5; D ambiguous. The CDR3 loop spans 16 amino acids. Trimming stripped 0 bases from V and 6 bases from J, with 16 bases between. Germline CDR1 SGHNT, CDR2 YYREEE (reference sequence).

This rearrangement joins TRBV6-5 to TRBJ2-7, with D possibly TRBD2 on 5 matching bases. There are 13 residues in the CDR3. From germline, CDR1 is MNHEY and CDR2 SVGAGI. V dropped 2 bases and J dropped 7 bases, with 12 bases sitting between them. The CDR3 DNA reads TGTGCCAGCAGTTACACGGGGATGGGGGAGCAGTACTTC. Residues: CASSYTGMGEQYF.

Notes on this clone: Since a much larger clone is just one base distant, this may be a read error. This chain joins TRBV7-6 and TRBJ2-1, with D unresolved. V was trimmed by 5 bases and J by 4 bases, leaving 3 bases between them. This CDR3 has 11 residues. The germline V gene encodes CDR1 SGHVS and CDR2 FNYEAQ. The CDR3 sequence: CASSTYNEQFF. The CDR3 DNA sequence: TGTGCCAGCAGCACATACAATGAGCAGTTCTTC.

The chain employs TRBV28 and TRBJ2-7; possible D gene TRBD2, 6 bases. The CDR3 loop spans 16 amino acids. Per germline, CDR1 MDHEN and CDR2 SYDVKM. Trimming cost V 0 bases and J 2 bases, with 14 bases left between them. The CDR3 here is CASSLWSASDAYEQYF. CDR3 nucleotide sequence: TGTGCCAGCAGTTTATGGTCGGCTAGCGATGCCTACGAGCAGTACTTC.

This clone was detected a few times. The gene calls are TRBV7-2 and TRBJ2-1, with D perhaps matching TRBD2 (6 bases). The V gene's germline CDR1 is SGHTA and CDR2 FQGNSA. Trimming pared 1 base from V and 2 bases from J, leaving 15 bases between. The CDR3 contains 17 residues. The CDR3 bases are TGTGCCAGCAGCTTAGTTAGCGGAGTACATCCCTACAATGAGCAGTTCTTC. Encoded protein: CASSLVSGVHPYNEQFF.

This chain joins TRBV11-3 and TRBJ2-1; D is ambiguous. CDR1 and CDR2 from the germline V gene are SGHNT and YENEEA. Trimming took 0 bases from V and 9 from J, leaving 9 bases between them. This CDR3 has 13 residues. The DNA for the CDR3 is TGTGCCAGCAGCTTAGAAGTGCAGGCTGAGCAGTTCTTC. Its protein product is CASSLEVQAEQFF.